The 25 T cell receptor beta chains in this list originate from one sample, sequenced in a study of CD8+ T cells in alopecia areata. Isolated RNA was reverse transcribed into cDNA used as the sequencing template. Libraries were prepared by immunoSEQ multiplex PCR; TCRdb keeps only in-frame clonotypes and omits some of them. The repertoire includes some 190,000 clones, about 47% of them detected once, and 10% sits in the top ten. This sample's treatment: oral pan-JAK inhibitor, 5-10 mg twice daily. The sequences come from CD8+ T cells sorted from blood, collected between weeks 51 and 54, from a patient treated with tofacitinib. The receptors were sampled from a human donor with alopecia areata.

The J gene is TRBJ2-7, the V gene TRBV7-9; TRBD1 matches 7 bases. V lost 6 bases to trimming and J lost 7 bases; unmatched junction nucleotides: 9. This CDR3 has 13 residues. CDR1 and CDR2 (germline): SEHNR, FQNEAQ (reference sequence). The CDR3 DNA follows: TGTGCCAGCAGATTGACAGGGTTAGGGGAGCAGTACTTC. Protein sequence: CASRLTGLGEQYF.

V gene TRBV5-1 combines with J gene TRBJ2-1; TRBD2 matches at 8 bases. Germline loops: CDR1 SGHRS, CDR2 YFSETQ. Germline trimming cut 0 bases from V and 10 bases from J; bases unmatched to any gene: 12. The CDR3 totals 16 residues. CDR3 in DNA: TGCGCCAGCAGCTTGGGTAGCGGGACGACCGATGGGGAGCAGTTCTTC. This encodes CASSLGSGTTDGEQFF.

This clone was counted only a few times. For the CDR3, the DNA is TGTGCCAGCAGTTTATCATTGGGCACGGCCAAAAACATTCAGTACTTC. Its translation is CASSLSLGTAKNIQYF. The V gene is TRBV27, the J gene TRBJ2-4; no definite D call. Looked up from germline, CDR1 is MNHEY and CDR2 is SMNVEV (reference sequence). The CDR3 loop spans 16 amino acids. V gave up 0 bases and J gave up 1 base, with 10 bases separating them.

The table lists this clone with a few counts. V and J are TRBV7-9 and TRBJ1-6, with no clear D. Germline V lookup: CDR1 SEHNR, CDR2 FQNEAQ (reference sequence). The CDR3 is 14 amino acids. The ends were cut back, 5 bases at V and 7 bases at J, with 12 bases in the middle. The CDR3 reads CASSPNLDNSPLHF. Here the CDR3 DNA reads TGTGCCAGCAGCCCAAACCTCGACAATTCACCCCTCCACTTT.

The chain combines TRBV9 with TRBJ2-5; D remains unclear. Between the trimmed V and J ends, which lost 3 bases and 5 bases, there was a span of 8 bases. Germline V gives CDR1 SGDLS, CDR2 YYNGEE. The CDR3 length is 12 residues. CDR3 nucleotide sequence: TGTGCCAGCAGCGGGGATGCGGAGACCCAGTACTTC. Residues: CASSGDAETQYF. Filled out from reference TRBV9 and TRBJ2-5, the complete variable domain reads DSGVTQTPKHLITATGQRVTLRCSPRSGDLSVYWYQQSLDQGLQFLIQYYNGEERAKGNILERFSAQQFPDLHSELNLSSLELGDSALYFCASSGDAETQYFGPGTRLLVL.

The chain employs TRBV13 and TRBJ1-2, with 8 nucleotides matching TRBD1. The CDR3 covers 13 residues. CDR1 and CDR2 from the germline V gene are PRHDT and FYEKMQ (reference sequence). Trimming at V came to 0 bases and at J to 6 bases, leaving 0 bases not matched to a gene. This CDR3 reads CASSLGRGHGYTF. The CDR3, as DNA: TGTGCCAGCAGCTTAGGCAGGGGGCATGGCTACACCTTC.

V is TRBV19 and J is TRBJ1-6, with TRBD1 matching 10 bases. Per germline, CDR1 LNHDA and CDR2 SQIVND (reference sequence). Trimming removed 10 bases from V and 7 bases from J; junction bases left unmatched: 4. CDR3 length: 13 amino acids. The CDR3 DNA sequence: TGTGCCACTCGACAGGGGGCAAATTCACCCCTCCACTTT. Translated: CATRQGANSPLHF.

The chain combines TRBV6-5 with TRBJ1-6, with TRBD1 matching 9 bases. The V and J ends lost 6 bases and 7 bases, in that order; junction bases with no gene match: 4. Germline values: CDR1 MNHEY, CDR2 SVGAGI. The CDR3 is made up of 14 amino acids. CDR3 region: CASSRTGENSPLHF. Here the CDR3 DNA reads TGTGCCAGCAGCCGGACAGGGGAAAATTCACCCCTCCACTTT.

The rearrangement links TRBV7-9 to TRBJ2-2; maybe TRBD2 (5 bases). V lost 3 bases, J lost 5 bases, and 7 bases lay in between. CDR3 length equals 13 residues. Germline V gives CDR1 SEHNR, CDR2 FQNEAQ (reference sequence). DNA for the CDR3: TGTGCCAGCAGCTTCACTAGTACCGGGGAGCTGTTTTTT. Translated, it gives CASSFTSTGELFF.

The rearrangement joins TRBV2 to TRBJ1-5, with D uncertain. The CDR3 sequence is 15 residues long. Trimming cost V 6 bases and J 2 bases, with 14 bases left between them. Germline V gene lookup returns CDR1 SNHLY and CDR2 FYNNEI. The CDR3 sequence is CASREEGMGNQPQHF. CDR3 sequence (DNA): TGTGCCAGCAGGGAGGAAGGGATGGGCAATCAGCCCCAGCATTTT.

This chain's CDR3 is CASSYYAGATDTQYF. CDR3 DNA: TGTGCCAGCAGTTATTACGCGGGTGCCACAGATACGCAGTATTTT. The chain joins TRBV6-5 to TRBJ2-3; D perhaps matches TRBD2 (5 bases). The CDR3 runs 15 residues. V was shortened by 3 bases and J by 2 bases, with 12 bases between the two germline ends. CDR1 and CDR2 from the germline V gene are MNHEY and SVGAGI.

This clone turned up a few times. The chain combines TRBV7-9 with TRBJ2-7; 8 positions match TRBD1. With 2 bases clipped from V and 10 bases from J, the junction kept 4 bases outside the gene matches. CDR1 and CDR2 (germline): SEHNR, FQNEAQ (reference sequence). The CDR3 loop spans 12 amino acids. Written as DNA, the CDR3 is TGTGCCAGCAGCTTATCAGACAGGGGTCAGTACTTC. This encodes CASSLSDRGQYF.

This clone occurred a few times. The gene calls are TRBV10-3 and TRBJ2-1; 9 nucleotides align to TRBD2. Germline V CDR1 and CDR2: ENHRY, SYGVKD. J gave up 10 bases and V 11 bases, and 12 bases lay outside the gene matches. This CDR3 region has 13 residues. The CDR3 DNA reads TGTGCCGCCATGGCGGGGGGGCTTAGGGAGCAGTTCTTC. Its translation is CAAMAGGLREQFF.

The chain joins TRBV5-1 to TRBJ1-1; D gene uncertain. Trimming pared 3 bases from V and 5 bases from J, leaving 14 bases between. The CDR3 totals 14 residues. Germline V gives CDR1 SGHRS, CDR2 YFSETQ. CDR3 protein: CASSSDGLGTEAFF. The CDR3 bases are TGCGCCAGCAGCTCGGACGGTTTAGGGACTGAAGCTTTCTTT.

The chain links TRBV5-1 to TRBJ1-1; 7 bases map to TRBD1. CDR1 is SGHRS and CDR2 is YFSETQ in the germline V gene. The CDR3 has 15 amino acids. Trimming took 3 bases from V and 2 from J; bases not matched to a gene: 7. CDR3 in amino acids: CASSSGDRINTEAFF. The DNA for the CDR3 is TGCGCCAGCAGCTCCGGGGACAGAATAAACACTGAAGCTTTCTTT.

This chain joins TRBV5-6 and TRBJ1-2, with D tentatively TRBD1 (6 bases). The germline gives CDR1 SGHDT, CDR2 YYEEEE. The CDR3 is 16 residues long. Trimming cost V 4 bases and J 3 bases, with 19 bases left between them. Here the CDR3 DNA reads TGTGCCAGCAGCCCCCCCACAGGGCGAGTCGACTATGGCTACACCTTC. Protein product: CASSPPTGRVDYGYTF.

The rearrangement links TRBV27 to TRBJ1-1, with D possibly matching TRBD1 (5 bases). V was pared by 2 bases and J by 6 bases, with 16 bases between. Germline V lookup: CDR1 MNHEY, CDR2 SMNVEV (reference sequence). The CDR3 spans 15 residues. The CDR3 protein is CASSLPSGDPAEAFF. The CDR3 nucleotides read TGTGCCAGCAGTTTACCCTCCGGGGACCCAGCTGAAGCTTTCTTT.

This clone was seen more than once but under ten times. An end of the junction does not agree with germline; a read error may underlie this. This chain links TRBV7-2 with TRBJ2-3, with D maybe TRBD2 (5 bases). From germline, CDR1 is SGHTA and CDR2 FQGNSA. CDR3 size: 13 residues. The chain's CDR3 is CASSFASIDTQYF. The DNA for the CDR3 is TGTGCCAGCAGCTTCGCTAGCATAGATACGCAGTATTTT.

The V gene is TRBV6-5, the J gene TRBJ1-1; D is uncertain. Trimming stripped 3 bases from V and 5 bases from J, with 4 bases between. CDR1 and CDR2 from the germline V gene are MNHEY and SVGAGI. CDR3 size: 11 residues. The CDR3 region is CASSYLTEAFF. The CDR3 DNA sequence: TGTGCCAGCAGTTATCTGACTGAAGCTTTCTTT.

This clone was seen more than once but under ten times. The CDR3 region is CASSDWTSGVSTDTQYF. The CDR3 bases are TGTGCCAGCAGCGATTGGACTAGCGGGGTGAGCACAGATACGCAGTATTTT. The gene calls are TRBV13 and TRBJ2-3, with 12 bases lining up with TRBD2. V gave up 5 bases and J gave up 0 bases; unmatched junction bases: 6. This CDR3 is 17 amino acids long. Germline CDR1 reads PRHDT; CDR2 reads FYEKMQ (reference sequence).

The chain has TRBV2 and TRBJ2-3; D gene ambiguous. There are 13 residues in the CDR3. CDR1 is SNHLY, CDR2 FYNNEI, per germline. V shed 8 bases and J shed 1 base, with 10 bases lying between them. The CDR3 reads CASAGEGTDTQYF. CDR3 DNA sequence: TGTGCCAGCGCCGGAGAGGGCACAGATACGCAGTATTTT.

This rearrangement joins TRBV11-1 to TRBJ2-3; 11 nucleotides align to TRBD2. The V and J ends lost 5 bases and 0 bases, in that order; junction bases with no gene match: 4. Germline V lookup: CDR1 SGHAT, CDR2 FQDESV (reference sequence). This CDR3 is 16 amino acids long. In DNA form, the CDR3 reads TGTGCCAGCAGCGCTCGACTAGCGGGGAGCACAGATACGCAGTATTTT. This encodes CASSARLAGSTDTQYF.

The chain recombines TRBV4-1 with TRBJ1-6; the match to TRBD1 covers 9 bases. With 3 bases clipped from V and 10 bases from J, the junction kept 10 bases outside the gene matches. The germline V gene has CDR1 MGHRA and CDR2 YSYEKL. The CDR3 covers 16 residues. This chain's CDR3 is CASSQVRDRAYSPLHF. CDR3 coding DNA: TGCGCCAGCAGCCAGGTCCGGGACAGGGCGTACTCACCCCTCCACTTT.

This chain uses TRBV30 with TRBJ1-5; maybe TRBD1 (5 bases). V shed 2 bases and J shed 6 bases, with 14 bases lying between them. Per germline, CDR1 GTSNPN and CDR2 SVGIG (reference sequence). The CDR3 is 14 amino acids. This CDR3 is CAWSPKGIAQPQHF. CDR3 DNA sequence: TGTGCCTGGAGTCCGAAGGGGATTGCTCAGCCCCAGCATTTT.

This clone was recorded a few times. The V call is TRBV13, the J call TRBJ2-3; possibly TRBD1 or TRBD2 for D (6 bases each). The V gene's germline CDR1 is PRHDT and CDR2 FYEKMQ (reference sequence). Trimming stripped 5 bases from V and 6 bases from J, with 15 bases between. CDR3 length: 14 residues. The CDR3 loop reads CASSARGRWDTQYF. Written as DNA, the CDR3 is TGTGCCAGCAGCGCCCGGGGGCGTTGGGATACGCAGTATTTT.